This T cell receptor beta chain comes out of a study of quantifying T cell responses using KT2 cells. The overall study: cDNA was made from DNase-treated RNA using alpha and beta constant primers. The study, taken as a whole, reports: Detection of KT2 sequences held at the lowest tested level, about one cell per 100,000 PBMC. Counts of KT2 alpha and beta sequences rose linearly with the number of KT2 cells added.

Germline CDR1 and CDR2: DFQATT and SNEGSKA (reference sequence). This CDR3 region has 13 residues. The V end was cut by 0 bases, the J end by 4 bases, with 10 bases between. This clonotype was seen more than once but under ten times. The antigen is undetermined. Unfractionated PBMC were spiked with known numbers of KT2 clone cells. The cDNA 3' end received a ligated oligonucleotide with a UMI. An equimolar mix of RC1.1 and RC1.2 primed the beta chain across TRBC1 and TRBC2. TCRdb called the UMI-ligation and nested PCR reads again in MiXCR, with one record for every CDR3 protein. Of fewer than 45,000 distinct CDR3 sequences in the sample, about a sixth are singletons; the top ten hold roughly 44%.

This TCR derives from a human donor. This chain joins TRBV20-1 and TRBJ2-7; no clear D. The sample comprised PBMCs spiked with cells of the T cell clone KT2. CDR3 DNA sequence: TGCAGTGCTAGAGATCTACTCCAATACGAGCAGTACTTC. Amino acid sequence: CSARDLLQYEQYF.